What follows is one TCR beta chain and its context. The antigen is not known. This entry belongs to a study of T cell repertoires in cytomegalovirus infection. Study-wide background: It can be stated that public TCR beta signatures indicated CMV infection as well as a matching HLA type.

The V gene's germline CDR1 is SGHVT and CDR2 SQSDAQ. This CDR3 is 13 amino acids long. V was clipped by 5 bases and J by 5 bases, with 7 bases between them. TCRdb re-analysed the reads in MiXCR, keeping a single row per CDR3 protein. The sample lists approximately 110,000 distinct CDR3 sequences, roughly 39% occurring once. The TCR sequence derives from a human donor in good health (CMV status not recorded). Some clones in this sample may be carry-over from other donors' samples. The chain has TRBV7-4 and TRBJ1-6; D is unresolved. The sample in question was CD8+ T cells from cultured PBMCs, obtained from culture after CMV antigen stimulation. The CDR3 sequence is CASSPPHNSPLHF. The CDR3 DNA sequence: TGTGCCAGCAGCCCCCCCCATAATTCACCCCTCCACTTT. Full variable domain (remainder filled in from reference TRBV7-4 and TRBJ1-6): GAGVSQSPRYKVAKRGRDVALRCDSISGHVTLYWYRQTLGQGSEVLTYSQSDAQRDKSGRPSGRFSAERPERSVSTLKIQRTEQGDSAVYLCASSPPHNSPLHFGNGTRLTVT.